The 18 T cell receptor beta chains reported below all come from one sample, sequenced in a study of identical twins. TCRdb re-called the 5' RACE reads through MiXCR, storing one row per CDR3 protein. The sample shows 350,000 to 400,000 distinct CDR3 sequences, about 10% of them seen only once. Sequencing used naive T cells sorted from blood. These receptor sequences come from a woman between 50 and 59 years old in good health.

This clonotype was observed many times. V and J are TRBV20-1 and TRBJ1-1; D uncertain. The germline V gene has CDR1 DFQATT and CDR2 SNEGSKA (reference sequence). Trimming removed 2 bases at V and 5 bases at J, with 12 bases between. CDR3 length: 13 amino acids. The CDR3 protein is CSARQFSRTEAFF. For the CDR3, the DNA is TGCAGTGCTAGACAGTTTTCTCGTACTGAAGCTTTCTTT.

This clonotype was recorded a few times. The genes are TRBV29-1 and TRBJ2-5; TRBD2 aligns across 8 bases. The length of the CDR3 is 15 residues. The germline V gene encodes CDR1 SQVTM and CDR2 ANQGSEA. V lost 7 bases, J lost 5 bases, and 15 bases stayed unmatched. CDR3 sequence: CSAQPVGGARETQYF. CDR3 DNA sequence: TGCAGCGCCCAACCCGTCGGGGGGGCGAGGGAGACCCAGTACTTC.

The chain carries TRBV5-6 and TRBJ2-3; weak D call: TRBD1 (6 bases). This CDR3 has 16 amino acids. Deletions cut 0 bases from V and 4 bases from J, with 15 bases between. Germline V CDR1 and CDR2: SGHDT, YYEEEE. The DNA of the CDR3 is TGTGCCAGCAGCTTGGTGGTTGGGGGCCTAGCAGATACGCAGTATTTT. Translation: CASSLVVGGLADTQYF.

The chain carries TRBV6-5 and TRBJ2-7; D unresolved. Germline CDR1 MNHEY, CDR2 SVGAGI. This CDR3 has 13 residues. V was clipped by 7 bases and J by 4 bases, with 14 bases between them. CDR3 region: CASTGGNPYEQYF. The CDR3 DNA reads TGTGCCAGCACTGGCGGAAACCCATACGAGCAGTACTTC.

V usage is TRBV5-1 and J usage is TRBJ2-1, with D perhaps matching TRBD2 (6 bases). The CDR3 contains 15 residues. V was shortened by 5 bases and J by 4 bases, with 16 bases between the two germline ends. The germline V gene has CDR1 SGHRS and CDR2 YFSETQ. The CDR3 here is CASSDRDLRYNEQFF. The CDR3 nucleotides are TGCGCCAGCAGTGACCGGGACTTGCGATACAATGAGCAGTTCTTC. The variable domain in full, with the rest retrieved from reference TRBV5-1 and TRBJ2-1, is KAGVTQTPRYLIKTRGQQVTLSCSPISGHRSVSWYQQTPGQGLQFLFEYFSETQRNKGNFPGRFSGRQFSNSRSEMNVSTLELGDSALYLCASSDRDLRYNEQFFGPGTRLTVL.

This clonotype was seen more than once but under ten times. The CDR3 protein is CAWDNSQGAYGYTF. The DNA of the CDR3 is TGTGCCTGGGATAACTCCCAGGGGGCCTATGGCTACACCTTC. The chain links TRBV30 to TRBJ1-2; 8 positions agree with TRBD1. With V trimmed by 5 bases and J by 4 bases, 9 bases remained unmatched. Germline lookup yields CDR1 GTSNPN and CDR2 SVGIG (reference sequence). The CDR3 is 14 residues long.

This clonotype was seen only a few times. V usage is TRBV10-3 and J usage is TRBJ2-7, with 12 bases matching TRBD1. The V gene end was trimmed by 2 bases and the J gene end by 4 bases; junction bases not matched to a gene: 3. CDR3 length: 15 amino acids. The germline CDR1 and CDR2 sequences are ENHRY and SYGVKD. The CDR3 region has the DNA TGTGCCATCAGTGAGGGGACAGGGGGCTTATACGAGCAGTACGTC. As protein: CAISEGTGGLYEQYV.

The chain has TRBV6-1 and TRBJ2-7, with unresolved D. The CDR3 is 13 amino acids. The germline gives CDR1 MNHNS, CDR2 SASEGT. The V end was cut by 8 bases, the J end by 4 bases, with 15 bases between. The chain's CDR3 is CASLGYPHYEQYF. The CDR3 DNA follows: TGTGCCAGCCTTGGCTACCCTCATTACGAGCAGTACTTC.

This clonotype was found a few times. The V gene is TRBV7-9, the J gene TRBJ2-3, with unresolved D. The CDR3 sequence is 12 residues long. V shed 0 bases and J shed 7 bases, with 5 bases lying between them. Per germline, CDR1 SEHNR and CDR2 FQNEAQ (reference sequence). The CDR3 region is CASSLAGHTQYF. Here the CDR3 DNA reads TGTGCCAGCAGCTTAGCCGGTCATACGCAGTATTTT.

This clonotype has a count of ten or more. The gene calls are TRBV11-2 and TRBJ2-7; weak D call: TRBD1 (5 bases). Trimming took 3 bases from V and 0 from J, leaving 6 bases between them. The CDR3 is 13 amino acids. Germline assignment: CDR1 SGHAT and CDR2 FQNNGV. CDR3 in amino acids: CASSFDSSYEQYV. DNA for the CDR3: TGTGCCAGCAGCTTTGACAGCTCCTACGAGCAGTACGTC.

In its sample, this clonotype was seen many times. CDR3 amino acids: CSARATNTEAFF. The DNA of the CDR3 is TGCAGCGCCCGGGCCACGAACACTGAAGCTTTCTTT. V is TRBV29-1 and J is TRBJ1-1; unclear D gene. The germline V gene encodes CDR1 SQVTM and CDR2 ANQGSEA. The V and J ends lost 7 bases and 1 base respectively, with 10 bases between them. The CDR3 covers 12 residues.

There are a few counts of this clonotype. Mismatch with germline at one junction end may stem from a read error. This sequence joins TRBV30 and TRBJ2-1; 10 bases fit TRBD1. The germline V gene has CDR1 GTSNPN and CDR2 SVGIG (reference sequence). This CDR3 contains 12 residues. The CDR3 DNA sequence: TGTGCCTGGAGTTTAAATGGGGACAGGGGTCTCTTC. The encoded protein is CAWSLNGDRGLF.

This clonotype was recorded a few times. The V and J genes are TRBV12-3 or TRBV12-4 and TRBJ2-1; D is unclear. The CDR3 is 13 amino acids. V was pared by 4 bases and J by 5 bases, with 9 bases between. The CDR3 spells CASSYLLHNEQFF. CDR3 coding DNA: TGTGCCAGCAGTTATCTGCTTCACAATGAGCAGTTCTTC.

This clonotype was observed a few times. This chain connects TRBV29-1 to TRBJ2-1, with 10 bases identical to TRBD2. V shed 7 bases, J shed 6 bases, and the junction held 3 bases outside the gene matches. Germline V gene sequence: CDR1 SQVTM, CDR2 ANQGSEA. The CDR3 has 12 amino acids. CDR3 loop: CSALAGGNEQFF. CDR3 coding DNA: TGCAGCGCCTTAGCGGGAGGCAATGAGCAGTTCTTC.

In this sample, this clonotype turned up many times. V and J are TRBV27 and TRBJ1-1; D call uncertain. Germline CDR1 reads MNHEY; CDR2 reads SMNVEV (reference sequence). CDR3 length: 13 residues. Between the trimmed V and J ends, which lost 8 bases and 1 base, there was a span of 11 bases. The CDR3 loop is CASLKHSNTEAFF. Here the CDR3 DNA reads TGTGCCAGCCTAAAGCATTCGAACACTGAAGCTTTCTTT.

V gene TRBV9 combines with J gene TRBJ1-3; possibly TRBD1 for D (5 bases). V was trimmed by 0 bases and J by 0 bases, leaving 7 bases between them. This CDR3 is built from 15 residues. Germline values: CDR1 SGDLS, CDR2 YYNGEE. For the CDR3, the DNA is TGTGCCAGCAGCGTAGGACAGCTCTCTGGAAACACCATATATTTT. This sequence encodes CASSVGQLSGNTIYF.

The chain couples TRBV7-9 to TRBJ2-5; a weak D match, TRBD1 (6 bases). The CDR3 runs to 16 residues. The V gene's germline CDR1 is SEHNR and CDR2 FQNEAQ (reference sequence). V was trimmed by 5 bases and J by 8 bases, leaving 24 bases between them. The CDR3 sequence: CASSPIGQTGLVTQYF. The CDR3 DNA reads TGTGCCAGCAGCCCCATAGGACAGACGGGATTAGTCACCCAGTACTTC.

The CDR3 nucleotides are TGTGCCTGGGAACAGGGTGGGGCTGAAGCTTTCTTT. This encodes CAWEQGGAEAFF. The chain joins TRBV30 to TRBJ1-1, with D tentatively TRBD1 (6 bases). Germline V gives CDR1 GTSNPN, CDR2 SVGIG (reference sequence). Between the trimmed V and J ends, which lost 5 bases and 6 bases, there was a span of 13 bases. The CDR3 covers 12 residues.